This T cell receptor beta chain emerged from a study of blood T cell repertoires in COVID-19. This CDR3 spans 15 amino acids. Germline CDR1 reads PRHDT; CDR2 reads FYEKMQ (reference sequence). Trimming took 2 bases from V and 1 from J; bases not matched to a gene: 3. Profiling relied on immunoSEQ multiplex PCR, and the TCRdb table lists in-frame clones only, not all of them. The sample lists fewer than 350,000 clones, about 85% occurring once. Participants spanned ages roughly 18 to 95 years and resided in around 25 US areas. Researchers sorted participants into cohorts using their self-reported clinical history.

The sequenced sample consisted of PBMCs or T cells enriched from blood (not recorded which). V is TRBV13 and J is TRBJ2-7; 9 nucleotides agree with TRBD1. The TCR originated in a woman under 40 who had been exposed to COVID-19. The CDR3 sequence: CASSLTGGRSYEQYF. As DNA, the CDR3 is TGTGCCAGCAGCTTAACAGGGGGCAGGTCCTACGAGCAGTACTTC.